The subject of this entry is one T cell receptor (beta chain). The sample comes from a study of shared clonotypes between healthy human individuals. The CDR3 contains 17 residues. Germline V gene data show CDR1 as MGHRA and CDR2 as YSYEKL. J lost 2 bases, V lost 4 bases, and 10 bases had no gene match. Sequencing was performed with immunoSEQ multiplex PCR; in TCRdb, only in-frame clones are kept and a portion is missing. The repertoire holds about 2.4 million clones, with over 85% as singletons. This chain uses TRBV4-1 with TRBJ1-4; 7 bases map to TRBD1. Sequenced input: naive CD4+ T cells from PBMCs. Subset meaning: CD45RA+ positively selected. This clonotype was obtained from a man younger than 30 in good health. Some clones in this sample may be carry-over from other donors' samples. CDR3 sequence reads: CASSPYFLGGTNEKLFF. CDR3 in DNA: TGCGCCAGCAGCCCCTACTTCCTAGGGGGCACTAATGAAAAACTGTTTTTT.